Each of the 15 T cell receptor beta chains below was sequenced from the same sample in a study of T cell responses to AZD1222 COVID-19 vaccine. Here immunoSEQ multiplex PCR was the method, and the copy in TCRdb shows in-frame clones only, minus some. The sample lists 110,000 to 150,000 clones, around nine tenths occurring once. Sequences were derived from peripheral blood, sampled on day 0 of AZD1222 vaccination. These TCRs come from an adult in good health.

The chain employs TRBV19 and TRBJ1-5; D is ambiguous. This CDR3 region has 12 residues. V lost 4 bases and J lost 5, with 6 bases in between. Germline V lookup: CDR1 LNHDA, CDR2 SQIVND (reference sequence). CDR3 region: CASSKSDQPQHF. CDR3 bases: TGTGCCAGTAGTAAGTCCGATCAGCCCCAGCATTTT.

The V gene is TRBV27, the J gene TRBJ2-1, with a tentative D call TRBD2 (6 bases). V lost 5 bases and J lost 9, with 23 bases in between. There are 16 residues in the CDR3. Per the germline V gene, CDR1 is MNHEY and CDR2 is SMNVEV (reference sequence). The CDR3 region is CASSLLAGSRAVEQFF. Here the CDR3 DNA reads TGTGCCAGCAGTCTCCTCGCGGGGTCCCGGGCCGTTGAGCAGTTCTTC.

V and J are TRBV5-6 and TRBJ1-2; D possibly corresponds to TRBD1 (6 bases). Trimming stripped 4 bases from V and 6 bases from J, with 10 bases between. The CDR3 extends over 12 amino acids. The V gene's germline CDR1 is SGHDT and CDR2 YYEEEE. The CDR3 DNA reads as TGTGCCAGCAGCCCAGGGGATCATGGCTACACCTTC. Amino acid sequence: CASSPGDHGYTF.

J is TRBJ1-1 and V is TRBV19; 7 bases map to TRBD1. The junction had 4 bases not matched to a gene; V was cut back by 3 bases and J by 3 bases. CDR1 is LNHDA, CDR2 SQIVND, per germline (reference sequence). The CDR3 totals 14 residues. The CDR3 is CASSMTGWDTEAFF. The CDR3 bases are TGTGCCAGTAGTATGACAGGGTGGGACACTGAAGCTTTCTTT.

V is TRBV14 and J is TRBJ1-3, with a weak D call TRBD1 (5 bases). The CDR3 totals 15 residues. Per germline, CDR1 SGHDN and CDR2 FVKESK. Trimming cost V 6 bases and J 4 bases, with 16 bases left between them. Here the CDR3 reads CASRREGPEGNTIYF. CDR3 in DNA: TGTGCCAGCAGGCGTGAGGGGCCGGAAGGAAACACCATATATTTT.

The chain uses TRBV27 and TRBJ2-1; D remains ambiguous. CDR3 length: 14 amino acids. V gave up 0 bases and J gave up 3 bases, with 6 bases separating them. Germline lookup yields CDR1 MNHEY and CDR2 SMNVEV (reference sequence). CDR3 nucleotides: TGTGCCAGCAGTTTATCTTTTGTCTACAATGAGCAGTTCTTC. It translates to CASSLSFVYNEQFF.

The rearrangement links TRBV7-3 to TRBJ2-5; D uncertain. This CDR3 spans 16 amino acids. The V end lost 5 bases, the J end lost 4 bases, and 20 bases lay between the germline ends. Germline assignment: CDR1 SGHTA and CDR2 FQGTGA. CDR3 protein: CASSPQPGFGAETQYF. The CDR3 bases are TGTGCCAGCAGCCCTCAACCTGGGTTCGGTGCAGAGACCCAGTACTTC.

This clone was recorded only once. The V and J genes are TRBV3-1 (or the pseudogene TRBV3-2) and TRBJ2-2; perhaps TRBD2 as D (6 bases). The CDR3 is made up of 15 amino acids. V was pared by 6 bases and J by 4 bases, with 15 bases between. Germline lookup yields CDR1 LGHDT and CDR2 YNNKEL (reference sequence). The DNA of the CDR3 is TGTGCCAGCAGTCCCCGGGACTTCAGCACCGGGGAGCTGTTTTTT. Its translation: CASSPRDFSTGELFF.

The chain joins TRBV5-4 to TRBJ2-3; 11 bases are shared with TRBD2. CDR1 is SGHNT and CDR2 is YYREEE in the germline V gene (reference sequence). This CDR3 contains 16 residues. Unmatched junction bases numbered 6, after V lost 2 bases and J lost 4 bases. CDR3 amino acids: CASSFTTSGSADTQYF. CDR3 DNA sequence: TGTGCCAGCAGCTTTACTACTAGCGGGAGCGCAGATACGCAGTATTTT.

The rearrangement links TRBV6-1 to TRBJ1-3, with no clear D. Per germline, CDR1 MNHNS and CDR2 SASEGT. V dropped 3 bases and J dropped 0 bases, with 12 bases sitting between them. This CDR3 has 16 amino acids. CDR3 protein: CASSDRQQSSGNTIYF. In DNA form, the CDR3 reads TGTGCCAGCAGTGATCGACAACAGAGCTCTGGAAACACCATATATTTT.

The chain carries TRBV29-1 and TRBJ1-1; TRBD1 aligns across 7 bases. CDR3 length equals 14 residues. Losses at the gene ends were 4 bases for V and 1 base for J; bases not matched to a gene: 6. The germline CDR1 and CDR2 sequences are SQVTM and ANQGSEA. As DNA, the CDR3 is TGCAGCGTTGTATTAGGGGGCACGAACACTGAAGCTTTCTTT. It translates to CSVVLGGTNTEAFF.

This clone was counted between two and nine times. The chain links TRBV6-2 or TRBV6-3 to TRBJ1-1, with TRBD1 identical over 9 bases. The germline CDR1 and CDR2 sequences are MNHEY and SVGEGT. There are 17 residues in the CDR3. With 4 bases clipped from V and 9 bases from J, the junction kept 18 bases outside the gene matches. CDR3 sequence: CASSSTRDRATGNKAFF. The CDR3 region has the DNA TGTGCCAGCAGTTCAACCCGGGACAGGGCAACGGGCAACAAAGCTTTCTTT.

The J gene is TRBJ2-7, the V gene TRBV30; D remains ambiguous. This CDR3 region has 13 residues. Germline values: CDR1 GTSNPN, CDR2 SVGIG (reference sequence). The V end was cut by 4 bases, the J end by 3 bases, with 13 bases between. CDR3 amino acids: CAWISDSYYEQYF. The CDR3 DNA is TGTGCCTGGATTTCCGACTCATACTACGAGCAGTACTTC.

The rearrangement joins TRBV28 to TRBJ1-3; D gene ambiguous. The CDR3 length is 14 residues. The V end lost 8 bases, the J end lost 0 bases, and 11 bases lay between the germline ends. Looked up from germline, CDR1 is MDHEN and CDR2 is SYDVKM. CDR3 DNA: TGTGCCAGCTGCTGGGCTTACTCTGGAAACACCATATATTTT. This gives the protein CASCWAYSGNTIYF.

The V call is TRBV18, the J call TRBJ1-3; 8 bases agree with TRBD1. J gave up 0 bases and V 2 bases, and 6 bases lay outside the gene matches. The V gene's germline CDR1 is KGHSH and CDR2 LQKENI. This CDR3 region has 17 residues. CDR3 sequence (DNA): TGTGCCAGCTCACCAGATTCGACAGGGGTCTCTGGAAACACCATATATTTT. The encoded protein is CASSPDSTGVSGNTIYF.